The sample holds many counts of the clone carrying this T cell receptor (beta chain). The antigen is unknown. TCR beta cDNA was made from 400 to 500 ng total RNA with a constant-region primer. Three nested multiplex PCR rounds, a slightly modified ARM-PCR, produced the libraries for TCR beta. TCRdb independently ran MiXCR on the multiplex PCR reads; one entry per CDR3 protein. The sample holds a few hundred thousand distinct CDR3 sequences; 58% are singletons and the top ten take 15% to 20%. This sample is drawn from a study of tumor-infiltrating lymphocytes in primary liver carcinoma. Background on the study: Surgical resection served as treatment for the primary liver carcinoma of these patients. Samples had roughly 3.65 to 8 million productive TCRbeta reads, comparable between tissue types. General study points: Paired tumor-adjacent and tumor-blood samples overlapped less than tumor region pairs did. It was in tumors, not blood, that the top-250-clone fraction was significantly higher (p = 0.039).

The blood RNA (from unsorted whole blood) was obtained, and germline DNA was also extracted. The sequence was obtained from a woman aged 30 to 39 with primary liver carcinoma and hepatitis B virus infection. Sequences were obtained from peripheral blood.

CDR3 sequence reads: CASSQSGLRADTQYF. DNA of the CDR3: TGCGCCAGCAGTCAATCAGGGTTGAGGGCAGATACGCAGTATTTT. This chain links TRBV4-3 with TRBJ2-3; D tentatively reads TRBD1 or TRBD2 (5 bases each). Germline lookup yields CDR1 LGHNA and CDR2 YSLEER. The CDR3 runs 15 residues. The V end lost 6 bases, the J end lost 4 bases, and 17 bases lay between the germline ends.